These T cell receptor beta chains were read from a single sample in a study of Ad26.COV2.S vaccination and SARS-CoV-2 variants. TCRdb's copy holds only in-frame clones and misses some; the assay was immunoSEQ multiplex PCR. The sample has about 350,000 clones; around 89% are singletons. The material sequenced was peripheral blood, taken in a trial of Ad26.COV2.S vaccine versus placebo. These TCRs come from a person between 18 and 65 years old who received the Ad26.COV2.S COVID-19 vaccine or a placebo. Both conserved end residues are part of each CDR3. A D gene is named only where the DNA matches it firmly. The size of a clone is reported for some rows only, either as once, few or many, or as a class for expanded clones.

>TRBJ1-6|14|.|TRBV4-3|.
CASSQRTDNSPLHF
TGCGCCAGCAGCCAAAGGACCGATAATTCACCCCTCCACTTT
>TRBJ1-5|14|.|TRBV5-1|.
CASSLGDGDQPQHF
TGCGCCAGCAGCTTGGGAGACGGGGACCAGCCCCAGCATTTT
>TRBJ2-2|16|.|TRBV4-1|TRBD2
CASSQGATSGIGELFF
TGCGCCAGCAGCCAAGGCGCGACTAGCGGGATTGGGGAGCTGTTTTTT
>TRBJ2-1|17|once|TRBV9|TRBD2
CASSSSGADGGVDEQFF
TGTGCCAGCAGCTCGTCTGGCGCTGACGGGGGGGTCGATGAGCAGTTCTTC
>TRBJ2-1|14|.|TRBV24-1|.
CATSDRRLGDEQFF
TGTGCCACCAGTGATCGAAGACTGGGCGATGAGCAGTTCTTC
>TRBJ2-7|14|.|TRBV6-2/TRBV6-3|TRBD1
CASSGTGGPYEQYF
TGTGCCAGCAGCGGGACAGGGGGACCCTACGAGCAGTACTTC
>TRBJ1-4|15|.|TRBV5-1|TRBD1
CASSFTGETNEKLFF
TGCGCCAGCAGCTTTACAGGGGAAACTAATGAAAAACTGTTTTTT
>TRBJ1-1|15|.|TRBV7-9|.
CASSRLSTGNTEAFF
TGTGCCAGCAGCCGTTTATCCACGGGGAACACTGAAGCTTTCTTT
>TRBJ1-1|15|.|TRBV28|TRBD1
CASSPVTGARTEAFF
TGTGCCAGCAGTCCTGTGACAGGGGCCAGGACTGAAGCTTTCTTT
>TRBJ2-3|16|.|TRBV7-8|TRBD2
CASSLRGGVETDTQYF
TGTGCCAGCAGCCTCCGGGGAGGGGTCGAGACAGATACGCAGTATTTT
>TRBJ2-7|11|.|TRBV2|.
CASSDPDQQYF
TGTGCCAGCAGTGACCCGGATCAGCAGTACTTC
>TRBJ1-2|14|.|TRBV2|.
CASSEMPKAGGYTF
TGTGCCAGCAGTGAAATGCCTAAAGCGGGAGGCTACACCTTC
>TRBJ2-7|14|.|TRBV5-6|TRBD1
CASSLYAGGDEQYF
TGTGCCAGCAGCTTGTATGCAGGGGGCGACGAGCAGTACTTC
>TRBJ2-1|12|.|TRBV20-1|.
CSASVRVGVQFF
TGCAGTGCTAGTGTGCGCGTAGGGGTGCAGTTCTTC
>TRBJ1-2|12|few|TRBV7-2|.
CASRSVQYGYTF
TGTGCCAGCAGATCGGTACAGTATGGCTACACCTTC
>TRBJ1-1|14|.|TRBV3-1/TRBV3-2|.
CASSQEAGLGEAFF
TGTGCCAGCAGCCAAGAAGCCGGCCTTGGAGAAGCTTTCTTT
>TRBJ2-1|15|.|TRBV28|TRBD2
CASSQTSGIYNEQFF
TGTGCCAGCAGTCAGACTAGCGGGATCTACAATGAGCAGTTCTTC
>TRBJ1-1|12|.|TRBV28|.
CASSLGNTEAFF
TGTGCCAGCAGTTTAGGGAACACTGAAGCTTTCTTT
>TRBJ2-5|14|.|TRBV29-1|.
CSVAVRGGLETQYF
TGCAGCGTTGCGGTGAGAGGGGGACTCGAGACCCAGTACTTC
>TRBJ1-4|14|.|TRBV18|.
CASSPREANEKLFF
TGTGCCAGCTCACCCCGGGAAGCTAATGAAAAACTGTTTTTT
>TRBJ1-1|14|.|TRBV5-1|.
CASSLRQSSTEAFF
TGCGCCAGCAGCTTGCGGCAGTCCTCCACTGAAGCTTTCTTT
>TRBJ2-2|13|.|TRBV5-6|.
CASSLAWTGELFF
TGTGCCAGCAGCTTGGCCTGGACCGGGGAGCTGTTTTTT
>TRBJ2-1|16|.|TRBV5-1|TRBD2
CASSLALAGGDNEQFF
TGCGCCAGCAGCTTGGCTCTAGCGGGAGGGGACAATGAGCAGTTCTTC
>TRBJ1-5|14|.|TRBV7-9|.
CASSLGTENQPQHF
TGTGCCAGCAGCTTAGGAACAGAAAATCAGCCCCAGCATTTT
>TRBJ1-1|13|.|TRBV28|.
CASKVHSGAEAFF
TGTGCCAGCAAGGTTCACAGTGGCGCTGAAGCTTTCTTT
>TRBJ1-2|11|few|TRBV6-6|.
CASSDSYGYTF
TGTGCCAGCAGCGACAGCTATGGCTACACCTTC
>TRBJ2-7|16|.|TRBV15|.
CATSRDGQVGSYEQYF
TGTGCCACCAGCAGAGATGGGCAGGTGGGATCCTACGAGCAGTACTTC
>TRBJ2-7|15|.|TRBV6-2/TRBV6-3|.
CASSYSAISPYEQYF
TGTGCCAGCAGTTACTCAGCCATATCCCCCTACGAGCAGTACTTC
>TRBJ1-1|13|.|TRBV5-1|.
CASSVSTRTEAFF
TGCGCCAGCAGCGTTTCCACGCGAACTGAAGCTTTCTTT
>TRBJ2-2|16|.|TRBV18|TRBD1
CASSPRSQGAAGELFF
TGTGCCAGCTCACCAAGATCGCAGGGGGCCGCCGGGGAGCTGTTTTTT
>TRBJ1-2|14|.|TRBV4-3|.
CASSQDVDDYGYTF
TGCGCCAGCAGCCAAGACGTGGACGACTATGGCTACACCTTC
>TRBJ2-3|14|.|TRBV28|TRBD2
CASSGLGSTDTQYF
TGTGCCAGCAGTGGACTAGGGAGCACAGATACGCAGTATTTT
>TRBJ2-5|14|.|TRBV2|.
CASSGEGFQETQYF
TGTGCCAGCAGTGGTGAAGGATTCCAAGAGACCCAGTACTTC
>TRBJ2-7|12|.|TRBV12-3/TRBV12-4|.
CASSLLGYEQYF
TGTGCCAGCAGTCTTCTAGGGTACGAGCAGTACTTC
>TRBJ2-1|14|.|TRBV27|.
CASSVTGSYNEQFF
TGTGCCAGCAGCGTGACAGGCTCCTACAATGAGCAGTTCTTC
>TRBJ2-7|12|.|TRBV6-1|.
CASSEPGYEQYF
TGTGCCAGCAGTGAGCCGGGCTACGAGCAGTACTTC
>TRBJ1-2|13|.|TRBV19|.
CASSPWPDHGYTF
TGTGCCAGTAGTCCCTGGCCAGACCATGGCTACACCTTC
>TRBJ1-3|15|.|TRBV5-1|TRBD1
CASSKGQVSGNTIYF
TGCGCCAGCAGCAAAGGACAGGTCTCTGGAAACACCATATATTTT
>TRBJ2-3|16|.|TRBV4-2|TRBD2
CASSLETSGNADTQYF
TGTGCCAGCAGCCTTGAGACTAGCGGGAACGCAGATACGCAGTATTTT
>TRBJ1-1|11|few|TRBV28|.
CASMGNTEAFF
TGTGCCAGCATGGGGAACACTGAAGCTTTCTTT
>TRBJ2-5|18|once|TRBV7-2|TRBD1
CASSFKGGQTRHQETQYF
TGTGCCAGCAGCTTTAAAGGGGGCCAAACCCGACACCAAGAGACCCAGTACTTC
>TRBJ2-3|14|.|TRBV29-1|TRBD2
CSVAREGLGDTQYF
TGCAGCGTTGCCCGGGAGGGCCTCGGAGATACGCAGTATTTT
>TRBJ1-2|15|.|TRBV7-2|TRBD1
CASSVSGQGLYGYTF
TGTGCCAGCAGCGTATCGGGACAGGGGCTCTATGGCTACACCTTC
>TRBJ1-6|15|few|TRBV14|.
CASSRSGADNSPLHF
TGTGCCAGCAGCCGGTCGGGGGCTGATAATTCACCCCTCCACTTT
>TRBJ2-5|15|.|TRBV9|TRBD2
CASSVTSGAQETQYF
TGTGCCAGCAGCGTGACTAGCGGAGCTCAAGAGACCCAGTACTTC
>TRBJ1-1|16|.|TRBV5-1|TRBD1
CASSTSGQGLNTEAFF
TGCGCCAGCAGCACCTCGGGACAGGGGCTGAACACTGAAGCTTTCTTT
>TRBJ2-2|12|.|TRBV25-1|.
CASSEIRGELFF
TGTGCCAGCAGCGAAATTAGAGGGGAGCTGTTTTTT
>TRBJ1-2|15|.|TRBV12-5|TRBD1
CASGWQGAENYGYTF
TGTGCTAGTGGTTGGCAGGGGGCGGAGAACTATGGCTACACCTTC
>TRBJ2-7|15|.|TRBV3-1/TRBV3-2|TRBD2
CARSHAGRGGDEQYF
TGTGCCCGCAGCCACGCGGGGCGGGGGGGCGACGAGCAGTACTTC
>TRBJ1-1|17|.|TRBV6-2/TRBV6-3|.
CASSPSRGAGVYTEAFF
TGTGCCAGCAGCCCGTCTCGGGGTGCCGGCGTTTACACTGAAGCTTTCTTT
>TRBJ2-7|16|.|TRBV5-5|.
CASSRASGRGGYEQYF
TGTGCCAGCAGCAGGGCTTCTGGCCGTGGAGGCTACGAGCAGTACTTC
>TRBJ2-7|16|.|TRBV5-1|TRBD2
CASSLGTSGGLYEQYF
TGCGCCAGCAGCTTGGGCACTAGCGGGGGACTCTACGAGCAGTACTTC
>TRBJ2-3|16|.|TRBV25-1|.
CASSEYSGPSTDTQYF
TGTGCCAGCAGTGAATACTCAGGCCCTAGCACAGATACGCAGTATTTT
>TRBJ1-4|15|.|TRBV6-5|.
CASTWGDSANEKLFF
TGTGCCAGCACCTGGGGAGACAGTGCTAATGAAAAACTGTTTTTT
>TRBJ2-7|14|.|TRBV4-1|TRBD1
CASSHTGGRDEQYF
TGCGCCAGCAGCCATACAGGGGGCCGTGACGAGCAGTACTTC